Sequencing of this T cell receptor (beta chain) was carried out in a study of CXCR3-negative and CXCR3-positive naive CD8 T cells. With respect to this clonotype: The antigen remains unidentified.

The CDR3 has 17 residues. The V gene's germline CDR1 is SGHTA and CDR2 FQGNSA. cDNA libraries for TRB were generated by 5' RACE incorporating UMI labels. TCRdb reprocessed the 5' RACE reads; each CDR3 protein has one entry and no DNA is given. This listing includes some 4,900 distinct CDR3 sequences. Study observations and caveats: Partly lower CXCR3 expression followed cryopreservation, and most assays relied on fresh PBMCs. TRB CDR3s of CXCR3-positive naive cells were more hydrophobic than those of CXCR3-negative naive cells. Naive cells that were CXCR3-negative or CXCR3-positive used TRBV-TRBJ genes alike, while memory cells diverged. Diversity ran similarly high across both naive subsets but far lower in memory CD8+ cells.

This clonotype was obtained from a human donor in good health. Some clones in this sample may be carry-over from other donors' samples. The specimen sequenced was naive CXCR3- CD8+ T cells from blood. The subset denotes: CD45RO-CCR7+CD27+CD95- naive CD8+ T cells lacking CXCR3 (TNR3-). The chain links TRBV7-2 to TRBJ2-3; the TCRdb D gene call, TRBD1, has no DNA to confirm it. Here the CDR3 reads CASSAPTGSEATDTQYF.